This T cell receptor beta chain was found in a study of blood T cell repertoires in COVID-19. This CDR3 region has 13 residues. V gave up 8 bases and J gave up 8 bases; unmatched junction bases: 8. Germline V CDR1 and CDR2: SNHLY, FYNNEI. Authors' data handling: Amplified reference gene primers provided the basis for estimating nucleated cell counts. The method was immunoSEQ multiplex PCR; TCRdb's version includes in-frame clones alone and lacks a portion of them. The V and J calls and clone size are taken from that table; D and trimming were inferred from the DNA. The repertoire holds 290,000 or so clones, with around 90% as singletons.

What was sequenced was PBMCs or T cells enriched from blood (not recorded which). This TCR was sampled from a woman aged 30 to 39 who had recovered from COVID-19. This chain joins TRBV2 and TRBJ1-4, with 7 bases identical to TRBD1. This chain's CDR3 is CASGGRGEEKLFF. DNA of the CDR3: TGTGCCAGCGGTGGCAGGGGGGAGGAAAAACTGTTTTTT.